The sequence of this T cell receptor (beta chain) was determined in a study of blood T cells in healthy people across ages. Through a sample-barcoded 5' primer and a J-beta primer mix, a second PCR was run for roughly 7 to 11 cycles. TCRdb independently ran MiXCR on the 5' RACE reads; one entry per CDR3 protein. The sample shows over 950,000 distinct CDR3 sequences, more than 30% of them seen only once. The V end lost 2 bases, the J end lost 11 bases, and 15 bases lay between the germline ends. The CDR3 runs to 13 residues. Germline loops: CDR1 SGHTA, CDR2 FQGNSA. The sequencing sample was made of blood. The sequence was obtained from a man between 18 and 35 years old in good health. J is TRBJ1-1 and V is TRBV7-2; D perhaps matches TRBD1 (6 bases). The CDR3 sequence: CASSLRGEARAFF. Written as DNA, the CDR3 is TGTGCCAGCAGCTTAAGGGGGGAGGCCCGGGCTTTCTTT.